The entry that follows covers one T cell receptor (beta chain) sequence. Antigen unknown. This sample is drawn from a study of T-cell memory formation after mild COVID-19. Study-wide background: The TCR clusters were mostly specific to one donor. The study, taken as a whole, reports: Chiefly within CM and EM were the contracting CD4+ clones; CD8+ ones were within EMRA. Confirmation was lacking for SARS-CoV-2 specificity of second-wave clones that peaked on day 37.

TCR alpha and TCR beta cDNA libraries with sample barcodes and UMIs came from 5'RACE using constant-segment primers. TCRdb reprocessed the 5' RACE reads with MiXCR, giving one entry per CDR3 protein. The data show 580,000 or so distinct CDR3 sequences, 17% seen once. The sample was PBMCs or a T cell subset sorted from them (not recorded which). This receptor was identified in an adult woman who had mild COVID-19 (a few samples of this study predate the infection). Cell type and time point are not known.

The CDR3: CASPPGTRGNEQFF. The DNA for the CDR3 is TGTGCCAGCCCTCCCGGGACTAGGGGCAATGAGCAGTTCTTC. The V call is TRBV7-9, the J call TRBJ2-1, with 8 positions matching TRBD2. V lost 8 bases to trimming and J lost 6 bases; unmatched junction nucleotides: 9. CDR3 length equals 14 residues. Germline V gene lookup returns CDR1 SEHNR and CDR2 FQNEAQ (reference sequence).